Listed below are T cell receptor beta chains from one sample, sequenced in a study of T-cell reconstitution after alpha-beta-depleted transplantation in children. Each CDR3 protein is one row after TCRdb ran MiXCR on the PCR reads. The data show about 980,000 distinct CDR3 sequences, with roughly 29% seen just once and about 28% held by the top ten. The starting material was PBMCs, mostly from graft donor cells, obtained 360 days after TCRalphabeta/CD19-depleted stem cell transplant. The receptors derive from a boy younger than two who had a stem cell transplant for SCID, so the T cells may come from the graft donor. Each CDR3 is given with its conserved first and last residue.

V,CDR3
TRBV7-9,CASSLALVWEGNTEAFF
TRBV4-1,CASSQRGLIHEQFF
TRBV4-3,CASSQEVSWNEQFF
TRBV5-1,CASSSTDSGGGTEAFF
TRBV12-3/TRBV12-4,CASSSTGGSTYEQYF
TRBV28,CASRSLGGRLAQYF
TRBV4-2,CASSKRLAGGPMPQETQYF
TRBV4-2,CASSQEKLAGLNEQFF
TRBV6-5,CASSYSGYRPYEQYF
TRBV9,CASSEGKGGSYEQYF
TRBV28,CASSPSYRSPGYTF
TRBV29-1,CSVGRTEPTEAFF
TRBV6-6,CASSYLNAEAFF
TRBV11-3,CASSKGAGSTDTQYF
TRBV18,CASSPGMSNEQFF
TRBV27,CASSYPGAIGGDTQYF
TRBV20-1,CSAYLRDRGDTQYF
TRBV7-2,CASSLALWGGEQFF
TRBV7-9,CASSLGFTDSYNEQFF
TRBV6-5,CASSFEGVREKLFF
TRBV12-3/TRBV12-4,CASSPGRWTDRSYEQYF
TRBV7-9,CASSLVSGGNEKLFF
TRBV24-1,CATSTGWEETQYF
TRBV5-6,CASSPGLLDANTGELFF
TRBV5-1,CASSRGGGWYQETQYF
TRBV12-3/TRBV12-4,CASSFNSGAGANVLTF
TRBV11-2,CASSSTPPEKAFF
TRBV24-1,CATSDRDSLGNQPQHF
TRBV29-1,CSVEDETGSYEQYF
TRBV27,CASSLIPQGSYEQYF
TRBV7-9,CASSFRREATEAFF
TRBV12-3/TRBV12-4,CASTAYGEELFF
TRBV10-3,CAISPGVAWNQPQHF
TRBV4-1,CASSQVTAGTGYSPLHF
TRBV6-6,CASSYRGLGAFF
TRBV12-3/TRBV12-4,CASSHGGAAEQFF
TRBV28,CASTPDRAEQFF
TRBV7-2,CASSLGAREETQYF
TRBV15,CATSRGRQQRGRGTQYF
TRBV11-2,CASSPIRRSGELFF
TRBV7-2,CASSGGQRTDEQYF
TRBV20-1,CSARAQRGSNEQFF
TRBV4-1,CASSQVLSSHNEQFF
TRBV12-3/TRBV12-4,CASSDREPLAAFF